A single sample is the source of the 18 T cell receptor beta chains below, sequenced in a study of human T cells and chemical hapten exposure listed by TCRdb under 2021. The time point label here, explained by the study, means: patch test 1, 2 weeks after DPC sensitization. The treatment or condition label of this sample denotes: therapeutic diphenylcyclopropenone sensitization with weekly scalp DPC. Receptor amplification or capture employed RACE. Reads for this sample came from a NextSeq 500. TCRdb itself trimmed the public reads at Q25 with fastp, ran MiXCR and retained productive beta chains. Entries are consolidated by CDR3 protein sequence, retaining the most common genes and DNA. Across this sample there are around 300,000 distinct CDR3 sequences, with approximately 6.3% seen only once. 8.4% of the sample is held by the ten biggest clonotypes. The sequenced sample was whole blood, obtained in connection with sensitization to the hapten diphenylcyclopropenone (DPC). The receptors derive from a woman aged 18-29 years with alopecia areata. Some clones in this sample may be carry-over from other donors' samples.

This clonotype was observed at least ten times. The rearrangement uses TRBV15 and TRBJ2-1; TRBD2 matches 14 bases. The CDR3 is 15 residues long. CDR1 is LNHNV, CDR2 YYDKDF, per germline (reference sequence). J gave up 6 bases and V 3 bases, and 1 base lay outside the gene matches. In nucleotides, the CDR3 is TGTGCCACCAGCAGGACTAGCGGGGGGGCCAATGAGCAGTTCTTC. Residues: CATSRTSGGANEQFF. Full variable domain (rest looked up from reference TRBV15 and TRBJ2-1): DAMVIQNPRYQVTQFGKPVTLSCSQTLNHNVMYWYQQKSSQAPKLLFHYYDKDFNNEADTPDNFQSRRPNTSFCFLDIRSPGLGDTAMYLCATSRTSGGANEQFFGPGTRLTVL.

V gene TRBV6-1 combines with J gene TRBJ2-7; 9 bases align to TRBD1. The CDR3 is made up of 15 amino acids. Germline lookup yields CDR1 MNHNS and CDR2 SASEGT. V lost 6 bases, J lost 4 bases, and 10 bases stayed unmatched. In DNA, the CDR3 is TGTGCCAGCAGGACACTTCCGGGACAGGGTTACGAGCAGTACTTC. This encodes CASRTLPGQGYEQYF.

The genes are TRBV19 and TRBJ1-2; D gene uncertain. The CDR3 runs 12 residues. Deletions cut 8 bases from V and 13 bases from J, with 20 bases between. CDR1 and CDR2 (germline): LNHDA, SQIVND (reference sequence). The CDR3 spells CASCPFGQEATF. CDR3 coding DNA: TGTGCCAGTTGCCCGTTTGGCCAAGAAGCCACCTTC.

This clonotype came up a few times. The chain couples TRBV4-3 to TRBJ2-1; 8 nucleotides align to TRBD2. Germline V gives CDR1 LGHNA, CDR2 YSLEER. This CDR3 is built from 15 residues. V was clipped by 4 bases and J by 6 bases; unmatched bases: 8. The CDR3 region is CASSPRDSGANEQFF. CDR3 DNA sequence: TGCGCCAGCAGCCCCCGGGATAGCGGGGCCAATGAGCAGTTCTTC.

This clonotype was counted ten times or more. The chain joins TRBV12-3 or TRBV12-4 to TRBJ2-3; perhaps TRBD1 as D (5 bases). V was clipped by 2 bases and J by 4 bases, with 10 bases between them. There are 14 residues in the CDR3. The CDR3 nucleotides are TGTGCCAGCAGTTTAAGGCAGGGCCCAGATACGCAGTATTTT. Protein sequence: CASSLRQGPDTQYF.

This clonotype was counted a few times. The chain joins TRBV7-9 to TRBJ2-3; the match to TRBD2 covers 8 bases. Germline lookup yields CDR1 SEHNR and CDR2 FQNEAQ (reference sequence). J lost 0 bases, V lost 3 bases, and 5 bases had no gene match. There are 16 residues in the CDR3. For the CDR3, the DNA is TGTGCCAGCAGCTTTTTGGTAGCGGGGAGCACAGATACGCAGTATTTT. Residues: CASSFLVAGSTDTQYF.

This clonotype was detected many times. The chain joins TRBV4-3 to TRBJ2-7; 8 nucleotides line up with TRBD2. Germline CDR1 and CDR2: LGHNA and YSLEER. The CDR3 is 15 amino acids. V was pared by 4 bases and J by 2 bases, with 7 bases of the junction left unmatched. The CDR3 loop is CASSPSPGGAYEQYF. CDR3 DNA: TGCGCCAGCAGCCCCTCACCGGGGGGGGCCTACGAGCAGTACTTC.

This clonotype occurred a few times. The chain is built from TRBV9 and TRBJ2-3, with 8 bases that match TRBD2. Germline trimming cut 0 bases from V and 2 bases from J; bases unmatched to any gene: 5. The V gene's germline CDR1 is SGDLS and CDR2 YYNGEE. There are 16 residues in the CDR3. The CDR3 region is CASSVAQRGPTDTQYF. The CDR3 region has the DNA TGTGCCAGCAGCGTAGCCCAGCGGGGGCCCACAGATACGCAGTATTTT.

Concerning this clonotype itself: A much larger clone lies a single base off, so this may be a read error. The gene calls are TRBV10-3 and TRBJ2-7, with TRBD1 as a possible D gene (6 bases). Germline V lookup: CDR1 ENHRY, CDR2 SYGVKD. The CDR3 is made up of 15 amino acids. Trimming removed 4 bases from V and 5 bases from J, with 18 bases in between. In nucleotides, the CDR3 is TGTGCCATCAGTGGAACTCAGGGGCCTTTCGACGAGCAGTACTTC. Translated, it gives CAISGTQGPFDEQYF.

This rearrangement joins TRBV29-1 to TRBJ1-2; D is uncertain. The CDR3 spans 13 residues. The V and J ends lost 4 bases and 5 bases respectively, with 14 bases between them. Germline-derived CDR1 and CDR2 are SQVTM and ANQGSEA. CDR3 nucleotides: TGCAGCGTTGCTCCGGGAGACTTTTATGGCTACACCTTC. This encodes CSVAPGDFYGYTF.

This chain connects TRBV5-4 to TRBJ2-3; TRBD1 aligns across 7 bases. The germline V gene has CDR1 SGHNT and CDR2 YYREEE (reference sequence). The J segment lost 3 bases and the V segment lost 0 bases, leaving 16 bases of the junction unmatched. CDR3 length: 19 amino acids. DNA of the CDR3: TGTGCCAGCAGCTTGGTCCGGACAGGCGGTTCCTTGGCAACAGATACGCAGTATTTT. Translating gives CASSLVRTGGSLATDTQYF.

This clonotype was seen more than once but under ten times. V and J are TRBV7-9 and TRBJ1-4; D gene ambiguous. This CDR3 comprises 16 residues. Trimming removed 2 bases at V and 3 bases at J, with 13 bases between. Germline loops: CDR1 SEHNR, CDR2 FQNEAQ (reference sequence). CDR3 nucleotide sequence: TGTGCCAGCAGCTTAAGAATACAGTCACCTAATGAAAAACTGTTTTTT. As protein: CASSLRIQSPNEKLFF.

In this sample, this clonotype turned up many times. This CDR3 reads CASSLPGSTDTQYF. The CDR3 nucleotides read TGTGCCAGCAGCTTACCAGGAAGCACAGATACGCAGTATTTT. The V call is TRBV7-9, the J call TRBJ2-3, with D unclear. The CDR3 runs 14 residues. Trimming cost V 2 bases and J 0 bases, with 6 bases left between them. The germline gives CDR1 SEHNR, CDR2 FQNEAQ (reference sequence).

In its sample, this clonotype was seen a few times. The chain carries TRBV6-5 and TRBJ1-1; D unresolved. The CDR3 is 14 amino acids. The V and J ends lost 4 bases and 4 bases respectively, with 13 bases between them. CDR1 is MNHEY, CDR2 SVGAGI, per germline. The CDR3: CASSSLPARTEAFF. CDR3 sequence (DNA): TGTGCCAGCAGTTCACTCCCGGCCCGCACTGAAGCTTTCTTT.

The rearrangement joins TRBV27 to TRBJ1-2; D is unresolved. The CDR3 totals 14 residues. Germline lookup yields CDR1 MNHEY and CDR2 SMNVEV (reference sequence). The V end was cut by 5 bases, the J end by 5 bases, with 15 bases between. CDR3 nucleotide sequence: TGTGCCAGCAGTACGGACGGGTTGGAATATGGCTACACCTTC. This encodes CASSTDGLEYGYTF.

V gene TRBV7-6 combines with J gene TRBJ1-1; D gene ambiguous. Germline assignment: CDR1 SGHVS and CDR2 FNYEAQ. The CDR3 runs to 14 residues. V was clipped by 5 bases and J by 9 bases, with 19 bases between them. CDR3 DNA: TGTGCCAGCAGCCCCCAGTCGACCATTTCCCAAGCTTTCTTT. Translation gives CASSPQSTISQAFF. Full variable domain (missing parts from reference TRBV7-6 and TRBJ1-1): GAGVSQSPRYKVTKRGQDVALRCDPISGHVSLYWYRQALGQGPEFLTYFNYEAQQDKSGLPNDRFSAERPEGSISTLTIQRTEQRDSAMYRCASSPQSTISQAFFGQGTRLTVV.

This clonotype has just a few counts. V is TRBV5-1 and J is TRBJ2-2, with 8 bases that match TRBD1. The CDR3 length is 13 residues. CDR1 is SGHRS, CDR2 YFSETQ, per germline. J lost 3 bases, V lost 10 bases, and 5 bases had no gene match. This chain's CDR3 is CASKDRDTGELFF. For the CDR3, the DNA is TGCGCCTCAAAGGACAGGGACACCGGGGAGCTGTTTTTT. Together with reference TRBV5-1 and TRBJ2-2, the CDR3 gives the full variable domain: KAGVTQTPRYLIKTRGQQVTLSCSPISGHRSVSWYQQTPGQGLQFLFEYFSETQRNKGNFPGRFSGRQFSNSRSEMNVSTLELGDSALYLCASKDRDTGELFFGEGSRLTVL.

This clonotype was seen at least ten times. The chain carries TRBV9 and TRBJ2-3; the D is unclear. Germline V gene data show CDR1 as SGDLS and CDR2 as YYNGEE. The CDR3 has 12 residues. The ends were cut back, 4 bases at V and 2 bases at J, with 5 bases in the middle. The CDR3 nucleotides are TGTGCCAGCAGCTCAGCCACAGATACGCAGTATTTT. It is translated as CASSSATDTQYF.